This T cell receptor beta chain was identified during a study of shared clonotypes between healthy human individuals (dated by TCRdb to the early 2020s). About the investigation overall: The cohort comprised a couple of women and a few men aged 18 to 49 years. For each donor, CD4 naive and CD4 memory were each given three plates, CD8 naive was given two plates, and CD8 memory was given one plate. To estimate repertoire size and how much clonotypes are shared between individuals, the study performed deep sequencing of blood TCR repertoires from a few healthy adults. Different laboratories and diverse techniques were used to prepare libraries and sequence TCR repertoires, to increase sequencing depth and limit assay-specific biases. Between about 0.94 and 8.9 billion PBMCs per donor were obtained by leukapheresis.

Study-wide findings and limitations: Sampling was restricted to blood, and TCR repertoires in tissues likely differ from the TCR repertoires found in blood. The small number of donors limited the genetic and exposure-history diversity represented. Pairwise subsampling indicated that sequencing depth was expected to affect the degree of clonotype sharing among donors. Estimated clonotype richness was generally larger for naive than for memory subsets. Compared with non-shared clonotypes, clonotypes shared by all four sorted-subset donors had higher generation probabilities. Even with the large sequencing depth, rarefaction of the sorted-subset datasets indicated that sequencing was incomplete. Across a handful of donors, approximately 4.6% of naive CD4, 3% to 4% of naive CD8, around 2.1% of memory CD4, and 0.4% to 0.45% of memory CD8 clonotypes were shared.

CDR1 MNHNS and CDR2 SASEGT were looked up in the germline V gene. The CDR3 starts with the cysteine, ends with the phenylalanine, and has 14 residues. The retained sequence is limited to the CDR3, 42 bases, with the frame set at the first base. V loses 6 bases, J loses 7 bases, and the germline ends lie 16 bases apart. TCR CDR3 regions were amplified from genomic DNA by multiplex PCR using the deep immunoSEQ assay. Extracted genomic DNA from each cell subset was distributed evenly across all wells of several immunoSEQ 96-well plates, and each plate was treated as a replicate. Each replicate PCR for sorted subsets received about 0.2 ug genomic DNA, equal to about 29,000 T cell genomes. Purified libraries were measured with a Qubit 3.0 fluorometer, size-checked on a Bioanalyzer 2100, and measured again with the KAPA Library Quantification kit. Every immunoSEQ 96-well plate was sequenced on a separate single-read 150-cycle Illumina NextSeq 550 flow cell. Per the authors' processing: Because the immunoSEQ output included only junctional sequences and no quality scores, the filtering could not be the same as the filtering used for full-length reads. Sequences were annotated with PyIR, a Python wrapper for IgBLAST v1.9, using IMGT germline references to assign V/J genes and CDR3. Reads were removed for weak V/J assignments (E-value above 1e-6), missing CDR3, stop codons, out-of-frame junctions, or ambiguous translated residues. V3J clonotypes were defined by identical inferred V gene, J gene, and CDR3 amino acid sequence. To compute the percentage overlap between repertoires, the number of shared unique clonotypes was divided by the size of the smaller repertoire. Repertoire richness was assessed with RTK rarefaction, the Chao1 estimator, and Recon v2.1 estimates of unobserved clonotypes. OLGA was used to compute generation probabilities for all TCRbeta clonotypes that the gDNA method yielded from a handful of donors. Entries here come from immuneACCESS through TCRdb and include only in-frame sequences with V and J called. Some clones fail to appear in such tables; in the studies checked, an unresolved V gene covers under half of the shortfall, and the cause of the remainder is unknown. That table gives V, J and clone size, and the DNA gave D and trimming. In all, the sample holds fewer than 3 million clones, and roughly 90% of those were seen once. The ten most abundant clones make up around 0.4% of the sample.

The donors were healthy, HIV-negative adults who had no recently reported acute infections or vaccinations. Only Caucasian adults living in Nashville, Tennessee, USA were represented among the donors. CD4+ T cells were enriched by magnetic negative selection; naive cells were then positively selected on CD45RA, and the negative fraction formed the memory subset. After blood collection by leukapheresis, PBMCs were isolated using Ficoll-Histopaque density gradient centrifugation and then cryopreserved in the vapor phase of liquid nitrogen. Analytical flow cytometry was used to check the purity and quantity of each magnetically sorted T cell population. From each sorted fraction, genomic DNA was isolated and quantified by UV absorbance on a Nanodrop 2000c. As regards this clone: The antigen this receptor binds is unknown. Base qualities are not provided; no much larger clone lies one nucleotide away.

The TCR was taken from a man aged 18 to 29 in good health. Some clones in this sample may be carry-over from other donors' samples. In this chain, TRBV6-1 is recombined with TRBJ1-5; no D segment can be confidently identified. Specimen: naive CD4+ T cells from PBMCs. According to the study, the label for this sample's cell subset or site signals: CD45RA+ positively selected. The sequence in DNA is TGTGCCAGCAGGGAGTCTCATGGCGGGCAGCCCCAGCATTTT. The translation is CASRESHGGQPQHF.